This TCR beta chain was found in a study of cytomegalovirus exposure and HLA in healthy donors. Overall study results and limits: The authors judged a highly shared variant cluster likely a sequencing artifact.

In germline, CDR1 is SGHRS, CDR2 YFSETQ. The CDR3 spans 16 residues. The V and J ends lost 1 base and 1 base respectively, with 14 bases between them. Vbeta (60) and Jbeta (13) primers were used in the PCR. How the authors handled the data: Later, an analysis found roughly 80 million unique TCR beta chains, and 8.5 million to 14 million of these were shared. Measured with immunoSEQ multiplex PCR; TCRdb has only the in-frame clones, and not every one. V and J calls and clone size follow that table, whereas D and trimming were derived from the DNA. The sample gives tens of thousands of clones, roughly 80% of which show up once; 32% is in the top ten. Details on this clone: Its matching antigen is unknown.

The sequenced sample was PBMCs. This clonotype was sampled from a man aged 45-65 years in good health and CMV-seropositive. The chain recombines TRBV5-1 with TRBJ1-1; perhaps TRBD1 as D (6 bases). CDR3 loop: CASSLRGGVGNTEAFF. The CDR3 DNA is TGCGCCAGCAGCTTGCGCGGGGGCGTGGGGAACACTGAAGCTTTCTTT.